Listed here are 25 T cell receptor beta chains from one sample, sequenced in a study of T cell changes during pregnancy in multiple sclerosis. The protocol was immunoSEQ multiplex PCR, while the TCRdb copy is restricted to in-frame clones and leaves out a portion. This sample has 90,000 to 120,000 clones, with 85% to 95% found just once. This sample comprised peripheral blood, obtained in the third trimester of pregnancy. The source of these receptors is a female donor in good health, enrolled as a control in a pregnancy study.

This chain connects TRBV2 to TRBJ2-7, with a weak D call TRBD2 (6 bases). The CDR3 is 17 residues long. CDR1 is SNHLY, CDR2 FYNNEI, per germline. Deletions cut 0 bases from V and 6 bases from J, with 21 bases between. CDR3: CASSEARAGSGSLEQYF. In DNA form, the CDR3 reads TGTGCCAGCAGTGAAGCTCGGGCGGGATCGGGGTCTCTCGAGCAGTACTTC.

The V gene is TRBV6-5, the J gene TRBJ2-3, with D possibly TRBD2 on 6 matching bases. V lost 8 bases to trimming and J lost 6 bases, with 6 bases between them. Looked up from germline, CDR1 is MNHEY and CDR2 is SVGAGI. The CDR3 sequence is 10 residues long. The CDR3 is CASGRDTQYF. DNA of the CDR3: TGTGCCAGCGGGAGGGATACGCAGTATTTT.

This chain's CDR3 is CASGEQVAGTYAEAFF. In DNA form, the CDR3 reads TGTGCTAGTGGCGAACAGGTAGCTGGGACTTACGCTGAAGCTTTCTTT. The V gene is TRBV12-5, the J gene TRBJ1-1; a possible D gene is TRBD1 (5 bases). This CDR3 is 16 amino acids long. The V gene lost 6 bases and the J gene lost 6 bases, with 23 bases spanning the gap. CDR1 LGHNT and CDR2 FRNRAP come from the germline V gene.

The rearrangement links TRBV6-5 to TRBJ1-4; TRBD1 matches at 7 bases. Per the germline V gene, CDR1 is MNHEY and CDR2 is SVGAGI. This CDR3 is built from 11 residues. Germline trimming cut 8 bases from V and 7 bases from J; bases unmatched to any gene: 1. The CDR3 loop is CASRDSEKLFF. The CDR3 DNA reads TGTGCCAGCCGGGACAGTGAAAAACTGTTTTTT.

V is TRBV2 and J is TRBJ1-5, with TRBD1 as a possible D gene (5 bases). The CDR3 has 14 amino acids. The ends were cut back, 7 bases at V and 7 bases at J, with 17 bases in the middle. Germline V gene sequence: CDR1 SNHLY, CDR2 FYNNEI. CDR3 in amino acids: CASNNRGGGQPQHF. Written as DNA, the CDR3 is TGTGCCAGCAATAATCGGGGGGGAGGACAGCCCCAGCATTTT.

The chain couples TRBV6-1 to TRBJ2-7, with 7 positions matching TRBD2. The CDR3 is 15 amino acids. Germline values: CDR1 MNHNS, CDR2 SASEGT. V dropped 3 bases and J dropped 2; count of bases not matched to a gene: 7. The CDR3 here is CASSDATSSTYEQYF. The CDR3, as DNA: TGTGCCAGCAGTGACGCGACTAGCTCAACCTACGAGCAGTACTTC.

CDR3 in DNA: TGTGCCATCAGTGAGTCAGTACCCAGCGTAGATGGAAACACCATATATTTT. This translates into CAISESVPSVDGNTIYF. This chain uses TRBV10-3 with TRBJ1-3, with unresolved D. The CDR3 has 17 amino acids. V gave up 0 bases and J gave up 3 bases, with 15 bases separating them. From germline, CDR1 is ENHRY and CDR2 SYGVKD.

This sequence joins TRBV18 and TRBJ1-4; 8 nucleotides align to TRBD1. There are 14 residues in the CDR3. Germline assignment: CDR1 KGHSH and CDR2 LQKENI. With 4 bases clipped from V and 5 bases from J, the junction kept 3 bases outside the gene matches. CDR3 DNA sequence: TGTGCCAGCTCACATACAGGGGGAAATGAAAAACTGTTTTTT. Its translation: CASSHTGGNEKLFF.

The chain couples TRBV9 to TRBJ2-1; 7 positions agree with TRBD1. Germline V gene lookup returns CDR1 SGDLS and CDR2 YYNGEE. CDR3 length equals 17 residues. V lost 0 bases to trimming and J lost 1 base; unmatched junction nucleotides: 7. The CDR3, as DNA: TGTGCCAGCAGCGTAGCTCAGGGGGAAGGGTCCTACAATGAGCAGTTCTTC. Encoded protein: CASSVAQGEGSYNEQFF.

The chain recombines TRBV27 with TRBJ1-1, with a tentative D call TRBD1 (5 bases). The V end was cut by 4 bases, the J end by 4 bases, with 13 bases between. This CDR3 has 14 amino acids. Germline-derived CDR1 and CDR2 are MNHEY and SMNVEV (reference sequence). DNA for the CDR3: TGTGCCAGCAGTTCCGGCTTTAGGGGCACTGAAGCTTTCTTT. It codes for CASSSGFRGTEAFF.

J is TRBJ2-5 and V is TRBV14; a weak D match, TRBD2 (5 bases). The V gene lost 4 bases and the J gene lost 3 bases, with 15 bases spanning the gap. The CDR3 has 15 amino acids. Germline values: CDR1 SGHDN, CDR2 FVKESK. CDR3 coding DNA: TGTGCCAGCAGCCCAACCTACGGAGCGGAAGAGACCCAGTACTTC. The encoded protein is CASSPTYGAEETQYF. Combining the CDR3 with reference TRBV14 and TRBJ2-5 gives the whole variable domain EAGVTQFPSHSVIEKGQTVTLRCDPISGHDNLYWYRRVMGKEIKFLLHFVKESKQDESGMPNNRFLAERTGGTYSTLKVQPAELEDSGVYFCASSPTYGAEETQYFGPGTRLLVL.

This sequence joins TRBV5-6 and TRBJ2-5; D ambiguous. Deletions cut 0 bases from V and 4 bases from J, with 10 bases between. CDR3 size: 14 residues. Germline-derived CDR1 and CDR2 are SGHDT and YYEEEE. In DNA, the CDR3 is TGTGCCAGCAGCTTGGGGGCCCGTGGAGAGACCCAGTACTTC. Protein product: CASSLGARGETQYF.

This chain links TRBV14 with TRBJ1-2, with D possibly TRBD1 on 6 matching bases. The V gene's germline CDR1 is SGHDN and CDR2 FVKESK. V lost 5 bases to trimming and J lost 1 base, with 14 bases between them. The CDR3 has 15 residues. The CDR3 loop reads CASSRTVLNNYGYTF. CDR3 coding DNA: TGTGCCAGCAGCAGGACAGTTCTTAATAACTATGGCTACACCTTC.

A few counts support this clone. The chain couples TRBV19 to TRBJ1-5; 10 nucleotides align to TRBD1. V dropped 5 bases and J dropped 1; count of bases not matched to a gene: 5. CDR1 and CDR2 from the germline V gene are LNHDA and SQIVND (reference sequence). The CDR3 has 16 amino acids. CDR3 amino acids: CASSFRQGASNQPQHF. CDR3 in DNA: TGTGCCAGTAGTTTCCGACAGGGGGCAAGCAATCAGCCCCAGCATTTT.

The V and J genes are TRBV30 and TRBJ1-1, with D possibly matching TRBD1 (5 bases). The CDR3 runs 14 residues. Germline lookup yields CDR1 GTSNPN and CDR2 SVGIG (reference sequence). Trimming stripped 1 base from V and 1 base from J, with 10 bases between. The CDR3 loop is CAWSEGVGNTEAFF. The CDR3 region has the DNA TGTGCCTGGAGTGAAGGGGTCGGGAACACTGAAGCTTTCTTT.

The rearrangement uses TRBV19 and TRBJ2-3; tentatively, D is TRBD2 (6 bases). CDR1 is LNHDA and CDR2 is SQIVND in the germline V gene (reference sequence). Between the trimmed V and J ends, which lost 1 base and 2 bases, there was a span of 10 bases. CDR3 length: 15 residues. In DNA form, the CDR3 reads TGTGCCAGTAGTATAGCGGGGGATAACACAGATACGCAGTATTTT. Translating it yields CASSIAGDNTDTQYF.

The chain uses TRBV6-6 and TRBJ1-6, with TRBD1 identical over 7 bases. CDR1 and CDR2 from the germline V gene are MNHNY and SVGAGI (reference sequence). The CDR3 runs to 15 residues. V was pared by 0 bases and J by 7 bases, with 3 bases of the junction left unmatched. The CDR3 sequence is CASSYSGTENSPLHF. The CDR3 nucleotides are TGTGCCAGCAGTTACTCAGGGACAGAAAATTCACCCCTCCACTTT.

This clone was detected only once. DNA of the CDR3: TGCAGCGGGGGACAGGGAAACTATGGCTACACCTTC. This translates into CSGGQGNYGYTF. This chain connects TRBV29-1 to TRBJ1-2; 9 bases map to TRBD1. The germline CDR1 and CDR2 sequences are SQVTM and ANQGSEA. Trimming at V came to 7 bases and at J to 2 bases, leaving 2 bases not matched to a gene. This CDR3 is 12 amino acids long.

This rearrangement joins TRBV19 to TRBJ1-1, with no clear D. CDR1 is LNHDA and CDR2 is SQIVND in the germline V gene (reference sequence). The V and J ends lost 11 bases and 1 base respectively, with 14 bases between them. CDR3 length: 13 residues. The CDR3 sequence is CAGRSTANTEAFF. Written as DNA, the CDR3 is TGTGCCGGGAGGTCGACGGCGAACACTGAAGCTTTCTTT. Filled out from reference TRBV19 and TRBJ1-1, the complete variable domain reads DGGITQSPKYLFRKEGQNVTLSCEQNLNHDAMYWYRQDPGQGLRLIYYSQIVNDFQKGDIAEGYSVSREKKESFPLTVTSAQKNPTAFYLCAGRSTANTEAFFGQGTRLTVV.

The chain combines TRBV11-2 with TRBJ2-1; 13 bases agree with TRBD2. V shed 0 bases, J shed 8 bases, and the junction held 4 bases outside the gene matches. The CDR3 is made up of 16 amino acids. Germline CDR1 reads SGHAT; CDR2 reads FQNNGV. The CDR3 DNA reads as TGTGCCAGCAGCTTAGAAGGGACTAGCGGGGTTGATGAGCAGTTCTTC. This sequence encodes CASSLEGTSGVDEQFF.

The chain joins TRBV19 to TRBJ2-5; TRBD2 is a possible D gene (6 bases). Germline values: CDR1 LNHDA, CDR2 SQIVND (reference sequence). Trimming stripped 5 bases from V and 3 bases from J, with 13 bases between. The CDR3 sequence is 14 residues long. CDR3 coding DNA: TGTGCCAGTAGTGGGACTGACGGAGAAGAGACCCAGTACTTC. It encodes CASSGTDGEETQYF.

The rearrangement joins TRBV7-2 to TRBJ2-1; 9 bases fit TRBD1. Germline V gives CDR1 SGHTA, CDR2 FQGNSA. V lost 8 bases to trimming and J lost 0 bases; unmatched junction nucleotides: 14. This CDR3 spans 18 amino acids. The CDR3 sequence is CASVRDRVMESSYNEQFF. The DNA of the CDR3 is TGTGCCAGCGTAAGGGACAGGGTAATGGAAAGCTCCTACAATGAGCAGTTCTTC.

The rearrangement links TRBV6-1 to TRBJ1-2, with D possibly matching TRBD1 (6 bases). The CDR3 has 13 amino acids. CDR1 MNHNS and CDR2 SASEGT come from the germline V gene. V was pared by 8 bases and J by 8 bases, with 18 bases between. This CDR3 is CASSGGQEVGYTF. CDR3 DNA sequence: TGTGCCAGCTCGGGGGGGCAGGAGGTCGGCTACACCTTC.

V usage is TRBV28 and J usage is TRBJ2-1; 10 bases map to TRBD1. Trimming at V came to 4 bases and at J to 7 bases, leaving 10 bases not matched to a gene. The CDR3 has 16 amino acids. Germline values: CDR1 MDHEN, CDR2 SYDVKM. In DNA, the CDR3 is TGTGCCAGCAGTTCGACAGGGGGCCCTAGTAGGAATGAGCAGTTCTTC. This gives the protein CASSSTGGPSRNEQFF. The variable domain in full, completed from reference TRBV28 and TRBJ2-1, reads DVKVTQSSRYLVKRTGEKVFLECVQDMDHENMFWYRQDPGLGLRLIYFSYDVKMKEKGDIPEGYSVSREKKERFSLILESASTNQTSMYLCASSSTGGPSRNEQFFGPGTRLTVL.

The CDR3 region is CASSLDERSGQPQHF. The CDR3, as DNA: TGTGCCAGCAGCTTAGACGAGAGGTCTGGTCAGCCCCAGCATTTT. The chain joins TRBV7-9 to TRBJ1-5; no firm D call. Trimming removed 1 base from V and 6 bases from J, with 13 bases in between. The V gene's germline CDR1 is SEHNR and CDR2 FQNEAQ (reference sequence). The CDR3 sequence is 15 residues long.